One and the same sample provided the 10 T cell receptor beta chains below, sequenced in a study of OX40 agonist ivuxolimab in advanced cancers. TCRdb's table, derived via immunoSEQ multiplex PCR, lists solely in-frame clones and lacks some. This sample yields 63,000 or so clones, of which around 80% are seen a single time; 1.1% belongs to the top ten. Sequenced material: CD4+ or CD8+ T cells sorted from blood, taken in a trial of the OX40 agonist ivuxolimab. These receptors came from an adult with an advanced solid tumor such as melanoma, head and neck, liver or kidney cancer.

This chain joins TRBV19 and TRBJ2-1, with a possible D match to TRBD1 (5 bases). The V end was cut by 5 bases, the J end by 2 bases, with 7 bases between. The germline V gene has CDR1 LNHDA and CDR2 SQIVND (reference sequence). This CDR3 has 13 residues. CDR3: CASSGHAYNEQFF. The DNA of the CDR3 is TGTGCCAGTAGTGGACATGCCTACAATGAGCAGTTCTTC. Variable domain in full (rest from reference TRBV19 and TRBJ2-1): DGGITQSPKYLFRKEGQNVTLSCEQNLNHDAMYWYRQDPGQGLRLIYYSQIVNDFQKGDIAEGYSVSREKKESFPLTVTSAQKNPTAFYLCASSGHAYNEQFFGPGTRLTVL.

This clone was observed once. The rearrangement uses TRBV4-1 and TRBJ1-1; TRBD1 is a possible D gene (6 bases). The germline V gene encodes CDR1 MGHRA and CDR2 YSYEKL. The V gene lost 0 bases and the J gene lost 5 bases, with 16 bases spanning the gap. CDR3 length equals 16 residues. This CDR3 is CASSQEPLGGHTEAFF. Written as DNA, the CDR3 is TGCGCCAGCAGCCAAGAGCCCCTAGGGGGGCATACTGAAGCTTTCTTT.

The chain joins TRBV6-6 to TRBJ1-4; 9 bases agree with TRBD1. Germline trimming cut 6 bases from V and 4 bases from J; bases unmatched to any gene: 6. Germline loops: CDR1 MNHNY, CDR2 SVGAGI (reference sequence). The CDR3 covers 15 residues. Here the CDR3 reads CASRSRTGVNEKLFF. DNA for the CDR3: TGTGCCAGCAGATCCCGGACAGGGGTTAATGAAAAACTGTTTTTT.

V usage is TRBV6-5 and J usage is TRBJ2-3; D is undetermined. The length of the CDR3 is 13 residues. Between the trimmed V and J ends, which lost 0 bases and 4 bases, there was a span of 5 bases. The germline V gene has CDR1 MNHEY and CDR2 SVGAGI. The CDR3 nucleotides are TGTGCCAGCAGTTACTCGAGATCAGATACGCAGTATTTT. Translated, it gives CASSYSRSDTQYF.

J is TRBJ2-5 and V is TRBV10-3, with TRBD2 matching over 11 bases. Germline V gene lookup returns CDR1 ENHRY and CDR2 SYGVKD. The CDR3 spans 13 residues. V was pared by 6 bases and J by 5 bases, with 2 bases of the junction left unmatched. The CDR3 region is CAIRTSGEETQYF. The DNA for the CDR3 is TGTGCCATCAGGACTAGCGGGGAGGAGACCCAGTACTTC.

The V gene is TRBV5-4, the J gene TRBJ2-7, with TRBD1 as a possible D gene (6 bases). Trimming pared 3 bases from V and 5 bases from J, leaving 18 bases between. The V gene's germline CDR1 is SGHNT and CDR2 YYREEE (reference sequence). This CDR3 comprises 15 residues. The CDR3 region is CASSWDFQGTHEQYF. CDR3 bases: TGTGCCAGCAGCTGGGATTTCCAGGGGACCCACGAGCAGTACTTC.

The J gene is TRBJ2-3, the V gene TRBV6-5, with a tentative D call TRBD2 (5 bases). Trimming shortened V by 4 bases and J by 3 bases, and 11 bases separated the two germline ends. CDR3 length: 14 residues. CDR1 is MNHEY, CDR2 SVGAGI, per germline. The CDR3: CASSSNGETDTQYF. CDR3 coding DNA: TGTGCCAGCAGTTCAAACGGGGAGACAGATACGCAGTATTTT.

This chain joins TRBV11-2 and TRBJ2-1; D is uncertain. The V gene's germline CDR1 is SGHAT and CDR2 FQNNGV. The CDR3 runs to 14 residues. With 1 base removed from V and 5 bases from J, the gap between germline ends came to 9 bases. The CDR3 protein is CASSLVSGNNEQFF. CDR3 coding DNA: TGTGCCAGCAGCTTAGTAAGTGGAAACAATGAGCAGTTCTTC.

The chain joins TRBV6-6 to TRBJ2-3, with D possibly being TRBD1 (6 bases). Per germline, CDR1 MNHNY and CDR2 SVGAGI (reference sequence). The CDR3 sequence is 15 residues long. Trimming removed 6 bases from V and 0 bases from J, with 13 bases in between. In DNA form, the CDR3 reads TGTGCCAGCAGCCTGGGGACAACTAGCACAGATACGCAGTATTTT. Its protein product is CASSLGTTSTDTQYF.

The chain links TRBV4-1 to TRBJ1-2; D is uncertain. From germline, CDR1 is MGHRA and CDR2 YSYEKL. The length of the CDR3 is 15 residues. Trimming took off 1 base at V and 5 bases at J, with 14 bases between the two ends. The DNA of the CDR3 is TGCGCCAGCAGCCAAGGCGATCCTCGGGATTATGGCTACACCTTC. Protein: CASSQGDPRDYGYTF.